These T cell receptor beta chains were read from a single sample in a study of shared clonotypes between healthy human individuals. Produced via immunoSEQ multiplex PCR; TCRdb's table is partial and in-frame only. The profile covers about 380,000 clones, with about 97% appearing a single time and about 0.32% taken by the ten largest. Sequencing input: memory CD8+ T cells sorted from blood. The receptors derive from a man aged 25-45 years in good health. Both conserved end residues are part of each CDR3. A D gene is named only where the DNA matches it firmly. Clone size is given for some rows only: seen once, a few or many times, or a class if the clone is expanded.

CDR3 protein: CASSVGDPDGNEQFF
CDR3 DNA: TGTGCCAGCAGCGTAGGGGACCCGGACGGCAATGAGCAGTTCTTC
D gene: .
clone size: .
J gene: TRBJ2-1
V gene: TRBV4-2

CDR3 protein: CASKATGGQETQYF
CDR3 DNA: TGTGCCAGCAAGGCGACAGGGGGCCAAGAGACCCAGTACTTC
D gene: TRBD1
clone size: .
J gene: TRBJ2-5
V gene: TRBV5-5

CDR3 protein: CASSLALAYEQYF
CDR3 DNA: TGTGCCAGCAGTTTGGCCTTAGCCTACGAGCAGTACTTC
D gene: .
clone size: once
J gene: TRBJ2-7
V gene: TRBV27

CDR3 protein: CATSSRGGGGSNTQYF
CDR3 DNA: TGTGCCACCAGTAGTCGAGGGGGAGGGGGGTCAAATACGCAGTATTTT
D gene: .
clone size: .
J gene: TRBJ2-3
V gene: TRBV19

CDR3 protein: CASSSAPGSGNTIYF
CDR3 DNA: TGTGCCAGCAGCTCGGCCCCAGGGAGTGGAAACACCATATATTTT
D gene: .
clone size: .
J gene: TRBJ1-3
V gene: TRBV7-6

CDR3 protein: CASSVGGGNEKLFF
CDR3 DNA: TGTGCCAGCAGCGTAGGAGGGGGAAATGAAAAACTGTTTTTT
D gene: .
clone size: .
J gene: TRBJ1-4
V gene: TRBV9

CDR3 protein: CASSPRTGGYSGANVLTF
CDR3 DNA: TGTGCCAGTAGTCCCCGGACAGGGGGTTACTCTGGGGCCAACGTCCTGACTTTC
D gene: TRBD1
clone size: .
J gene: TRBJ2-6
V gene: TRBV19

CDR3 protein: CASSGLSGSGNRYGTDTQYF
CDR3 DNA: TGTGCCAGCAGTGGACTTAGCGGGAGCGGAAATAGATATGGCACAGATACGCAGTATTTT
D gene: TRBD2
clone size: once
J gene: TRBJ2-3
V gene: TRBV27

CDR3 protein: CASSEPGLTLAQPYEQYF
CDR3 DNA: TGTGCCAGCAGCGAACCGGGACTAACCCTAGCCCAGCCGTACGAGCAGTACTTC
D gene: TRBD2
clone size: .
J gene: TRBJ2-7
V gene: TRBV7-9

CDR3 protein: CAISAGGPEQYF
CDR3 DNA: TGTGCCATCAGTGCGGGAGGGCCCGAGCAGTACTTC
D gene: TRBD2
clone size: .
J gene: TRBJ2-7
V gene: TRBV10-3

CDR3 protein: CASSLSPYNEQFF
CDR3 DNA: TGTGCCAGCAGTTTATCCCCTTACAATGAGCAGTTCTTC
D gene: .
clone size: .
J gene: TRBJ2-1
V gene: TRBV27

CDR3 protein: CASSPQGYAYEQYF
CDR3 DNA: TGTGCCAGCAGCCCGCAGGGTTACGCCTACGAGCAGTACTTC
D gene: .
clone size: .
J gene: TRBJ2-7
V gene: TRBV14

CDR3 protein: CASSEFVPGGYEQYF
CDR3 DNA: TGTGCCAGCAGTGAATTCGTACCGGGGGGCTACGAGCAGTACTTC
D gene: TRBD2
clone size: .
J gene: TRBJ2-7
V gene: TRBV6-1

CDR3 protein: CASTRGTSYNEQFF
CDR3 DNA: TGTGCCAGCACTCGCGGGACCTCCTACAATGAGCAGTTCTTC
D gene: .
clone size: .
J gene: TRBJ2-1
V gene: TRBV7-2

CDR3 protein: CASSLGTSGRMNEQYF
CDR3 DNA: TGCGCCAGCAGCCTAGGGACTAGCGGGAGGATGAACGAGCAGTACTTC
D gene: TRBD2
clone size: .
J gene: TRBJ2-7
V gene: TRBV5-1

CDR3 protein: CASSTRVGDEQYF
CDR3 DNA: TGTGCCAGCAGTACTAGGGTCGGTGACGAGCAGTACTTC
D gene: .
clone size: .
J gene: TRBJ2-7
V gene: TRBV6-5

CDR3 protein: CAISESSGRGTGELFF
CDR3 DNA: TGTGCCATCAGTGAGTCGTCCGGGAGGGGCACCGGGGAGCTGTTTTTT
D gene: TRBD2
clone size: once
J gene: TRBJ2-2
V gene: TRBV10-3

CDR3 protein: CASSPDLRGPHYEQYF
CDR3 DNA: TGTGCCAGCTCACCGGACCTCAGGGGCCCCCACTACGAGCAGTACTTC
D gene: .
clone size: .
J gene: TRBJ2-7
V gene: TRBV18

CDR3 protein: CASSSLDYEQYF
CDR3 DNA: TGTGCCAGCAGTTCTTTGGACTACGAGCAGTACTTC
D gene: .
clone size: once
J gene: TRBJ2-7
V gene: TRBV6-6

CDR3 protein: CASIPRGGRDTEAFF
CDR3 DNA: TGTGCCAGCATCCCCAGGGGGGGAAGGGACACTGAAGCTTTCTTT
D gene: TRBD1
clone size: .
J gene: TRBJ1-1
V gene: TRBV13

CDR3 protein: CASSSGGSYGYTF
CDR3 DNA: TGTGCCAGCAGTTCAGGGGGAAGCTATGGCTACACCTTC
D gene: TRBD1
clone size: once
J gene: TRBJ1-2
V gene: TRBV28

CDR3 protein: CAISESWVNSPLHF
CDR3 DNA: TGTGCCATCAGTGAGTCCTGGGTTAATTCACCCCTCCACTTT
D gene: .
clone size: .
J gene: TRBJ1-6
V gene: TRBV10-3

CDR3 protein: CATGPGRLETQYF
CDR3 DNA: TGTGCCACCGGGCCAGGCCGTTTGGAGACCCAGTACTTC
D gene: .
clone size: .
J gene: TRBJ2-5
V gene: TRBV19

CDR3 protein: CASSPGTGSFYEQFF
CDR3 DNA: TGTGCCAGCAGTCCCGGGACAGGGAGTTTCTATGAGCAGTTCTTC
D gene: TRBD1
clone size: .
J gene: TRBJ2-1
V gene: TRBV28

CDR3 protein: CASSLVAGGNVGSNQPQHF
CDR3 DNA: TGTGCCAGCAGCTTAGTTGCAGGGGGCAATGTTGGGAGCAATCAGCCCCAGCATTTT
D gene: TRBD1
clone size: .
J gene: TRBJ1-5
V gene: TRBV7-9

CDR3 protein: CASSPDRPWYGYTF
CDR3 DNA: TGTGCCAGCAGCCCTGACCGTCCTTGGTATGGCTACACCTTC
D gene: .
clone size: once
J gene: TRBJ1-2
V gene: TRBV28

CDR3 protein: CASSEQKNTEAFF
CDR3 DNA: TGTGCCAGCAGTGAACAGAAGAACACTGAAGCTTTCTTT
D gene: .
clone size: .
J gene: TRBJ1-1
V gene: TRBV6-1

CDR3 protein: CASSSGQALSEAFF
CDR3 DNA: TGTGCCAGCAGCTCAGGACAGGCCCTTAGTGAAGCTTTCTTT
D gene: TRBD1
clone size: .
J gene: TRBJ1-1
V gene: TRBV7-9

CDR3 protein: CAGRGCTPWRADTQYF
CDR3 DNA: TGTGCCGGACGAGGCTGCACACCCTGGAGGGCAGATACGCAGTATTTT
D gene: .
clone size: .
J gene: TRBJ2-3
V gene: TRBV28

CDR3 protein: CASRQGQANTEAFF
CDR3 DNA: TGTGCCAGCAGGCAAGGACAGGCTAACACTGAAGCTTTCTTT
D gene: TRBD1
clone size: .
J gene: TRBJ1-1
V gene: TRBV27

CDR3 protein: CSVEQDPRSYEQYF
CDR3 DNA: TGCAGCGTTGAGCAGGACCCCCGAAGCTACGAGCAGTACTTC
D gene: .
clone size: .
J gene: TRBJ2-7
V gene: TRBV29-1

CDR3 protein: CASSKDIRLAGGYEQFF
CDR3 DNA: TGTGCCAGCAGCAAAGATATCCGGCTAGCGGGGGGGTATGAGCAGTTCTTC
D gene: .
clone size: .
J gene: TRBJ2-1
V gene: TRBV21-1

CDR3 protein: CAWSWGGTDTQYF
CDR3 DNA: TGTGCCTGGAGTTGGGGGGGCACAGATACGCAGTATTTT
D gene: .
clone size: .
J gene: TRBJ2-3
V gene: TRBV30

CDR3 protein: CASSILDSKNTEAFF
CDR3 DNA: TGTGCCAGTAGTATATTGGACAGTAAGAACACTGAAGCTTTCTTT
D gene: .
clone size: .
J gene: TRBJ1-1
V gene: TRBV19

CDR3 protein: CASSVAGGKRETQYF
CDR3 DNA: TGTGCCAGCAGCGTAGCCGGGGGGAAGAGGGAGACCCAGTACTTC
D gene: TRBD2
clone size: .
J gene: TRBJ2-5
V gene: TRBV9

CDR3 protein: CASSLGWRETPNEQYF
CDR3 DNA: TGCGCCAGCAGCTTGGGCTGGCGGGAGACCCCAAACGAGCAGTACTTC
D gene: TRBD2
clone size: .
J gene: TRBJ2-7
V gene: TRBV5-1

CDR3 protein: CASSPGLAGGGYEQYF
CDR3 DNA: TGTGCCAGCAGCCCAGGACTAGCGGGAGGGGGCTACGAGCAGTACTTC
D gene: TRBD2
clone size: .
J gene: TRBJ2-7
V gene: TRBV7-2

CDR3 protein: CASSWKRIDRGLGYGYTF
CDR3 DNA: TGTGCCAGCAGTTGGAAAAGAATAGACAGGGGGCTTGGCTATGGCTACACCTTC
D gene: TRBD1
clone size: .
J gene: TRBJ1-2
V gene: TRBV27

CDR3 protein: CASSLRGAYGYTF
CDR3 DNA: TGTGCCAGCAGTTTACGGGGGGCCTATGGCTACACCTTC
D gene: .
clone size: .
J gene: TRBJ1-2
V gene: TRBV28

CDR3 protein: CAISEPGTSGYQETQYF
CDR3 DNA: TGTGCCATCAGTGAGCCCGGGACTAGCGGGTACCAAGAGACCCAGTACTTC
D gene: TRBD2
clone size: once
J gene: TRBJ2-5
V gene: TRBV10-3

CDR3 protein: CASSSSIIAGGRNEQFF
CDR3 DNA: TGTGCCAGCAGCTCCTCTATCATAGCGGGAGGAAGGAATGAGCAGTTCTTC
D gene: TRBD2
clone size: once
J gene: TRBJ2-1
V gene: TRBV11-3

CDR3 protein: CASSLTVSSNQPQHF
CDR3 DNA: TGTGCCAGCAGTTTGACCGTGAGTAGCAATCAGCCCCAGCATTTT
D gene: .
clone size: .
J gene: TRBJ1-5
V gene: TRBV28

CDR3 protein: CASSPRDGSYNEQFF
CDR3 DNA: TGTGCCAGCTCACCAAGGGACGGAAGTTACAATGAGCAGTTCTTC
D gene: .
clone size: once
J gene: TRBJ2-1
V gene: TRBV18

CDR3 protein: CASSQGTSGRQPYNEQFF
CDR3 DNA: TGCGCCAGCAGCCAAGGGACTAGCGGGAGGCAACCCTACAATGAGCAGTTCTTC
D gene: TRBD2
clone size: .
J gene: TRBJ2-1
V gene: TRBV4-1

CDR3 protein: CASSHLWAPSTDTQYF
CDR3 DNA: TGTGCCAGCAGCCACCTTTGGGCGCCCAGCACAGATACGCAGTATTTT
D gene: .
clone size: once
J gene: TRBJ2-3
V gene: TRBV2

CDR3 protein: CASSSGQLAKNIQYF
CDR3 DNA: TGCGCCAGCAGCTCGGGACAGTTAGCCAAAAACATTCAGTACTTC
D gene: TRBD1
clone size: .
J gene: TRBJ2-4
V gene: TRBV5-1

CDR3 protein: CASSVREREYF
CDR3 DNA: TGTGCCAGCAGTGTGCGGGAGAGGGAGTATTTT
D gene: TRBD2
clone size: once
J gene: TRBJ2-3
V gene: TRBV2

CDR3 protein: CASSTHTDTQYF
CDR3 DNA: TGTGCCAGCAGTACCCACACAGATACGCAGTATTTT
D gene: .
clone size: .
J gene: TRBJ2-3
V gene: TRBV28

CDR3 protein: CASSGTRVGLAVTDTQYF
CDR3 DNA: TGTGCCAGCAGTGGGACGCGGGTAGGACTAGCGGTCACAGATACGCAGTATTTT
D gene: TRBD2
clone size: .
J gene: TRBJ2-3
V gene: TRBV2

CDR3 protein: CASSFREGSNQPQHF
CDR3 DNA: TGTGCCAGCAGCTTTCGGGAGGGGAGCAATCAGCCCCAGCATTTT
D gene: .
clone size: .
J gene: TRBJ1-5
V gene: TRBV5-5

CDR3 protein: CASSIIPGTDTQYF
CDR3 DNA: TGTGCCAGTAGTATCATCCCTGGCACAGATACGCAGTATTTT
D gene: .
clone size: .
J gene: TRBJ2-3
V gene: TRBV19

CDR3 protein: CASSDSGQGRSNEQFF
CDR3 DNA: TGTGCCAGCAGTGATTCGGGACAGGGCCGTTCCAATGAGCAGTTCTTC
D gene: TRBD1
clone size: .
J gene: TRBJ2-1
V gene: TRBV25-1

CDR3 protein: CASSLSREQYF
CDR3 DNA: TGTGCCAGCAGTCTGAGCAGGGAGCAGTACTTC
D gene: .
clone size: .
J gene: TRBJ2-7
V gene: TRBV28

CDR3 protein: CASRVGTQETQYF
CDR3 DNA: TGTGCCAGCAGGGTCGGCACCCAAGAGACCCAGTACTTC
D gene: .
clone size: .
J gene: TRBJ2-5
V gene: TRBV2

CDR3 protein: CASGFLLGASRMASGTGELFF
CDR3 DNA: TGTGCTAGTGGTTTCCTCCTGGGGGCCTCCCGGATGGCTAGCGGAACCGGGGAGCTGTTTTTT
D gene: .
clone size: .
J gene: TRBJ2-2
V gene: TRBV12-5